This T cell receptor (beta chain) was recovered during a study of control samples from healthy donors and cancer patients. The CDR3 is made up of 15 amino acids. V lost 4 bases and J lost 6, with 18 bases in between. CDR1 and CDR2 from the germline V gene are SGDLS and YYNGEE. Assay used: immunoSEQ multiplex PCR; TCRdb lists only in-frame clones, some missing. Of some 20,000 clones in the sample, more than 70% were seen once. Specimen: PBMCs. The gene calls are TRBV9 and TRBJ2-3; maybe TRBD2 (6 bases). The clonotype originates from a man aged 60-69 years with head and neck cancer. The CDR3, as DNA: TGTGCCAGCAGCCCCTCGGGAGCCCCGAGCGATACGCAGTATTTT. Amino acids: CASSPSGAPSDTQYF.